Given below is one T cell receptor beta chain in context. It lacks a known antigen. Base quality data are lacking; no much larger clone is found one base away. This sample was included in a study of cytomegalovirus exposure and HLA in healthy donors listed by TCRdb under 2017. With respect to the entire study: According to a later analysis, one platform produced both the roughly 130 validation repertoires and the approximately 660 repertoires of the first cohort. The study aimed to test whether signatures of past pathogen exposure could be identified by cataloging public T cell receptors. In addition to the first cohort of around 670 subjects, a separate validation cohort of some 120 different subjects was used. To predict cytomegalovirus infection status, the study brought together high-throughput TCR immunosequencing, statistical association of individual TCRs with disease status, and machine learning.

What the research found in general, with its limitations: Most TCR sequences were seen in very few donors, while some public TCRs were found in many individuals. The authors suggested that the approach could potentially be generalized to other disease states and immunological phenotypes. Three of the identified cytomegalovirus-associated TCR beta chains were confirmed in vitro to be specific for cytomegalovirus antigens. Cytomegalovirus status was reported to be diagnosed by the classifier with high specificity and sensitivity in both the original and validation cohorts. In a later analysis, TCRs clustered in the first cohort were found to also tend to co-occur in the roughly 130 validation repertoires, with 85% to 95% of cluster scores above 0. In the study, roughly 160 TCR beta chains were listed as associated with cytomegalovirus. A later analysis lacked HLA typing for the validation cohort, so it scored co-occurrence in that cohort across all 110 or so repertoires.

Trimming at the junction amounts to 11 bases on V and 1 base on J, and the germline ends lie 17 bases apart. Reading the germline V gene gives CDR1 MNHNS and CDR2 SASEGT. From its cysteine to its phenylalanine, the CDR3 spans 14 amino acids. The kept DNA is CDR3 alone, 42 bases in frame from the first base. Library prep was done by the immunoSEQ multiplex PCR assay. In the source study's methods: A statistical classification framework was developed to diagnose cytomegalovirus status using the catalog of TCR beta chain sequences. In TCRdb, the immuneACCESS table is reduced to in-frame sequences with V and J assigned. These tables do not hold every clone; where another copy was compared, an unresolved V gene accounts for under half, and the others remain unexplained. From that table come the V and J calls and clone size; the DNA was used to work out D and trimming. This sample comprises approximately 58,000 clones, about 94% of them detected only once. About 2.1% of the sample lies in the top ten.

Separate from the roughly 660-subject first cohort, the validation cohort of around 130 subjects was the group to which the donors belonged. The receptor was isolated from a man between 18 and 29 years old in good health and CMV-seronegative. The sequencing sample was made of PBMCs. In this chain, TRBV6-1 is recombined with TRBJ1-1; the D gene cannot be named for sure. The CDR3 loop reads CAVKWLRENTEAFF. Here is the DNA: TGTGCCGTTAAGTGGTTGAGGGAGAACACTGAAGCTTTCTTT.